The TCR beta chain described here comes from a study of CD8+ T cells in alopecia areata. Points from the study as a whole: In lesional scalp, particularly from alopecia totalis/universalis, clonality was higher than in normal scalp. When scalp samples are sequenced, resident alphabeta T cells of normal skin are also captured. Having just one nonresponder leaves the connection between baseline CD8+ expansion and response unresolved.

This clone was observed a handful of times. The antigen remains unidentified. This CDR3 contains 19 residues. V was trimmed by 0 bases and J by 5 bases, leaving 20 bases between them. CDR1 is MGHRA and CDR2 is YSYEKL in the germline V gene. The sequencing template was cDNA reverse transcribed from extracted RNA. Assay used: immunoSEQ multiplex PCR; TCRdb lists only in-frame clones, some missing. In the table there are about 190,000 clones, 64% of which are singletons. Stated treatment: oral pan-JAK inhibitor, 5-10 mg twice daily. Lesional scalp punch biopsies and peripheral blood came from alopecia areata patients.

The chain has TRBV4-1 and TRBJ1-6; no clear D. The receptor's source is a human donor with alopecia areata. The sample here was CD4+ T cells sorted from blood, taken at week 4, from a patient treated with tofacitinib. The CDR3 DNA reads TGCGCCAGCAGCCAAGATAGACCAGTTATTAGGACCGATAATTCACCCCTCCACTTT. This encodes CASSQDRPVIRTDNSPLHF.